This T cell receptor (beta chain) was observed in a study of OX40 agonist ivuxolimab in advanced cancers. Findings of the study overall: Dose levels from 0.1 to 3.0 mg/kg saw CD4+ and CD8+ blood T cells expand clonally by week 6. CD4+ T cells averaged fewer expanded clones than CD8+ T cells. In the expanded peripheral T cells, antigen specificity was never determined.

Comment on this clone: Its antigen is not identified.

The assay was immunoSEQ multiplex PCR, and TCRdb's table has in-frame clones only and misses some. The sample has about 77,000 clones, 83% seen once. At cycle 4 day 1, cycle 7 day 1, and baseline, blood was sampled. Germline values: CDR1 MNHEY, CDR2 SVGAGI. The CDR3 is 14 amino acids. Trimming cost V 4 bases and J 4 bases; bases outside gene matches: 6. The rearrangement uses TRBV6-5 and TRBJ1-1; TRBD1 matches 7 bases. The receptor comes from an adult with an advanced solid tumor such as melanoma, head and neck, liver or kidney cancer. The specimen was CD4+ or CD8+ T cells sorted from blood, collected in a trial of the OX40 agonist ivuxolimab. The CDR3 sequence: CASSLHRGGTEAFF. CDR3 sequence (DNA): TGTGCCAGCAGTTTACACAGGGGTGGCACTGAAGCTTTCTTT.